This T cell receptor (beta chain) is drawn from a study of blood T cell repertoires in COVID-19. Across the whole study: Italy, Spain and the United States were the sources of the convalescent and acute COVID-19 samples. PBMCs, B-cell-depleted T cells, or T cells were the source of the cDNA or gDNA that made up the material.

V was shortened by 5 bases and J by 1 base, with 14 bases between the two germline ends. CDR3 length: 14 amino acids. Germline V CDR1 and CDR2: SQVTM, ANQGSEA. In the source study's methods: Cell counts per sample came from amplifying reference gene primers. Using immunoSEQ multiplex PCR, the repertoire was profiled, and TCRdb retains in-frame clones only, with some absent. Clonal size and the V and J genes are those of that table, whereas D and trimming came from the DNA. Among about 70,000 clones, about nine tenths were seen once, and the ten largest hold 6% to 7%. This clonotype was obtained from a woman in her seventies with acute or convalescent COVID-19. The chain joins TRBV29-1 to TRBJ1-1; D is possibly TRBD1 (5 bases). The sequencing input was peripheral blood. Written as DNA, the CDR3 is TGCAGCGTTAAGCCGGACAACGGGAACACTGAAGCTTTCTTT. Its translation: CSVKPDNGNTEAFF.